The entry below describes one T cell receptor (beta chain). Antigen: not known. These data belong to a study of radiotherapy plus CTLA-4 blockade in lung cancer. Study-wide results and limits: Clones derived from tumor TCRs expanded in blood after radiotherapy plus ipilimumab.

The germline V gene encodes CDR1 GTSNPN and CDR2 SVGIG (reference sequence). V was pared by 4 bases and J by 2 bases, with 3 bases of the junction left unmatched. The CDR3 is 14 amino acids. Method: immunoSEQ multiplex PCR; TCRdb's copy keeps in-frame clones and lacks some. The profile shows more than 75,000 clones, approximately 82% of them singletons. This TCR was recovered from a human donor with non-small cell lung cancer that progressed on radiotherapy plus ipilimumab. V gene TRBV30 combines with J gene TRBJ2-3; TRBD2 aligns across 10 bases. Sample: peripheral blood, taken from a patient treated with radiotherapy plus ipilimumab. The CDR3 is CAWTSGRATDTQYF. The CDR3 DNA reads as TGTGCCTGGACCAGCGGGAGGGCCACAGATACGCAGTATTTT.